This TCR beta chain emerged from a study of identical twins. V lost 4 bases to trimming and J lost 7 bases, with 14 bases between them. The CDR3 is made up of 14 amino acids. Germline assignment: CDR1 WSHSY and CDR2 SAAADI. This clonotype was seen at least ten times. Its antigen is not identified. Whole-study results and caveats: Memory repertoires showed no such pattern, whereas abundant cord blood beta clonotypes carried fewer insertions. The models systematically underestimated how much out-of-frame TCR alpha was shared in monozygotic twins. Beta out-of-frame twin sharing showed a weaker excess.

Each cDNA held unique molecular identifiers, and template switching gave it a universal primer site. TCRdb passed the 5' RACE reads through MiXCR, listing each CDR3 protein once. The sample comprises around 550,000 distinct CDR3 sequences, roughly 15% of which are singletons, and less than 0.5% rests with the top ten. These same data were also listed under a study on yellow fever vaccine responses in identical twins.

The TCR sequence derives from a woman between 18 and 29 years old in good health. The sample was CD4+ T cells sorted from blood. This rearrangement joins TRBV10-2 to TRBJ2-1, with D tentatively TRBD1 (5 bases). The CDR3 region has the DNA TGCGCCAGCAGTGGGAGACCAGGGAATAATGAGCAGTTCTTC. Translation gives CASSGRPGNNEQFF.